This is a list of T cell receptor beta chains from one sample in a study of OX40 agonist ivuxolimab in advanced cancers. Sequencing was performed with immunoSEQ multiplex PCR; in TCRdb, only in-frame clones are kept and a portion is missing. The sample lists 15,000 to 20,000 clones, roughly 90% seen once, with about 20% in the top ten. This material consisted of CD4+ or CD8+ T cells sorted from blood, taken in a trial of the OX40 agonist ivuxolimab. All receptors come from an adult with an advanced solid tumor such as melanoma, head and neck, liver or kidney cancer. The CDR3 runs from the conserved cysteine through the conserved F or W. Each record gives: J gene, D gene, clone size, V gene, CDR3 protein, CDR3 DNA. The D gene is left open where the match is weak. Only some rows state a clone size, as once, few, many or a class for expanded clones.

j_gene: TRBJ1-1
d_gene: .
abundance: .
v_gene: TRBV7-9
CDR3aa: CASSLDANTEAFF
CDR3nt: TGTGCCAGCAGCTTAGACGCGAACACTGAAGCTTTCTTT

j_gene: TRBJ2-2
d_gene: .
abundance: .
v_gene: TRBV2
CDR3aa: CASRARELFF
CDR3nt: TGTGCCAGCAGGGCACGGGAGCTGTTTTTT

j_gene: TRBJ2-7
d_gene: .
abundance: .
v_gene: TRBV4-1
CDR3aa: CASSQDVRFEQYF
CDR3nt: TGCGCCAGCAGCCAGGACGTTCGGTTCGAGCAGTACTTC

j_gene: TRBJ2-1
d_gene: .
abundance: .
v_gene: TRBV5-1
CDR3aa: CASSFTGNAYNEQFF
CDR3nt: TGCGCCAGCAGCTTCACAGGGAATGCCTACAATGAGCAGTTCTTC

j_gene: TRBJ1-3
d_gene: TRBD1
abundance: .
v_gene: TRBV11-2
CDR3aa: CASSNRGSSGNTIYF
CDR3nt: TGTGCCAGCAGCAACAGGGGTAGCTCTGGAAACACCATATATTTT

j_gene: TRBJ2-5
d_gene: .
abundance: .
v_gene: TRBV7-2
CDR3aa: CASSTGETQYF
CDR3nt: TGTGCCAGCAGCACTGGGGAGACCCAGTACTTC

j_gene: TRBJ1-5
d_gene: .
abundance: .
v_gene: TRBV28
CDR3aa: CASSSGTRLQPQHF
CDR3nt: TGTGCCAGCAGTTCAGGGACACGTCTCCAGCCCCAGCATTTT

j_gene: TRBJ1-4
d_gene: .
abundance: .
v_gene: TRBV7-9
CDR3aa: CASSLQGTNEKLFF
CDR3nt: TGTGCCAGCAGCTTACAGGGGACTAATGAAAAACTGTTTTTT

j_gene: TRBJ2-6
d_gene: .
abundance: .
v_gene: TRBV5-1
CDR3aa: CASRRISGANVLTF
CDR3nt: TGCGCCAGCAGACGTATTTCTGGGGCCAACGTCCTGACTTTC

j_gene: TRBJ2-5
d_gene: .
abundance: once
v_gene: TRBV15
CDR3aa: CATSGRAGKGEETQYF
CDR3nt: TGTGCCACCAGCGGCAGGGCAGGGAAGGGTGAAGAGACCCAGTACTTC

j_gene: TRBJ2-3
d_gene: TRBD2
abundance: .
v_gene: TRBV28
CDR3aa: CASSGGLAGADTQYF
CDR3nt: TGTGCCAGCAGTGGGGGACTAGCGGGTGCAGATACGCAGTATTTT

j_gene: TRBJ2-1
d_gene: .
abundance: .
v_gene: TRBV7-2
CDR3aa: CASSLDFSMNEQFF
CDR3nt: TGTGCCAGCAGCTTAGATTTTTCGATGAATGAGCAGTTCTTC

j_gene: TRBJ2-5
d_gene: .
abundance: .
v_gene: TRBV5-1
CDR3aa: CASSTPTGPEETQYF
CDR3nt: TGCGCCAGCAGCACCCCGACAGGCCCCGAGGAGACCCAGTACTTC

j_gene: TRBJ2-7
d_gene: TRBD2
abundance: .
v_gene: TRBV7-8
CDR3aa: CASSPSGGRRSYEQYF
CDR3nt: TGTGCCAGCAGCCCCAGTGGCGGGAGGAGGTCCTACGAGCAGTACTTC

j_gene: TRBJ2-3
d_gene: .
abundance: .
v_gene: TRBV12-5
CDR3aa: CASGFGLTSTDTQYF
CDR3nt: TGTGCTAGTGGTTTCGGACTGACTAGCACAGATACGCAGTATTTT

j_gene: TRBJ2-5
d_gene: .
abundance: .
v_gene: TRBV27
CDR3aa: CASSSSGGSGTQYF
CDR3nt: TGTGCCAGCAGTTCCTCCGGGGGATCGGGGACCCAGTACTTC

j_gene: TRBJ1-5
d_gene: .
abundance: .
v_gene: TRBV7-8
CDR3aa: CASSVVQGQPQHF
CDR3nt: TGTGCCAGCAGCGTAGTTCAAGGTCAGCCCCAGCATTTT

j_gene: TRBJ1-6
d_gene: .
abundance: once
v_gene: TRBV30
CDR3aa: CAWSVRHSLSTLHF
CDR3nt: TGTGCCTGGAGTGTACGTCATTCCCTAAGTACCCTCCACTTT

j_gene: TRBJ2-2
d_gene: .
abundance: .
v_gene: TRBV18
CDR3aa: CASSPGSVPGELFF
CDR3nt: TGTGCCAGCTCCCCCGGATCAGTCCCAGGGGAGCTGTTTTTT

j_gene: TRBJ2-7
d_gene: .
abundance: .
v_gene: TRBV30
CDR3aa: CAWSVPARSSYEQYF
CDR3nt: TGTGCCTGGAGTGTACCAGCGCGGAGCTCCTACGAGCAGTACTTC

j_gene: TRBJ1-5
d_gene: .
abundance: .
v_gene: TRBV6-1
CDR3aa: CASSELSVQPQHF
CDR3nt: TGTGCCAGCAGTGAACTTAGTGTTCAGCCCCAGCATTTT

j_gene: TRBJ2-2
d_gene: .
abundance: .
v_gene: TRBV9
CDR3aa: CASSVETTPGELFF
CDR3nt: TGTGCCAGCAGCGTAGAGACTACTCCGGGGGAGCTGTTTTTT

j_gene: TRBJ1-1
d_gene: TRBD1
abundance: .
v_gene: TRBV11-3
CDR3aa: CASSFTGDTEAFF
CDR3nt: TGTGCCAGCAGCTTTACAGGGGACACTGAAGCTTTCTTT

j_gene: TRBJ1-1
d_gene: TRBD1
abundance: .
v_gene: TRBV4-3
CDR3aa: CASSRYQGALTEAFF
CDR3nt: TGCGCCAGCAGTCGATACCAGGGGGCCCTAACTGAAGCTTTCTTT

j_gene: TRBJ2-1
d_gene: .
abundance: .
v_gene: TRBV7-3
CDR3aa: CASSPGTLISYNEQFF
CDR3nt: TGTGCCAGCAGCCCGGGGACTCTGATCTCCTACAATGAGCAGTTCTTC

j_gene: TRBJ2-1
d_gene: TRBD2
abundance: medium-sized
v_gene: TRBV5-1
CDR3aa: CASSLKTSGRDEQFF
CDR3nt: TGCGCCAGCAGCTTAAAGACTAGCGGGAGGGATGAGCAGTTCTTC

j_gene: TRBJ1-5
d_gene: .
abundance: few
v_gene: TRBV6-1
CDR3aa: CASSERPSRQPQHF
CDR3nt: TGTGCCAGCAGTGAACGGCCGAGCCGGCAGCCCCAGCATTTT

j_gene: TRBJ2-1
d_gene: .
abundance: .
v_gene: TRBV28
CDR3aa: CASRDTYLVHEQFF
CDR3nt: TGTGCCAGCAGAGACACTTACCTCGTTCATGAGCAGTTCTTC

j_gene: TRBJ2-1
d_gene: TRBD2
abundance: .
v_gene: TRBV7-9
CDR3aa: CASRPNSGGSSYNEQFF
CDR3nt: TGTGCCAGCAGACCGAATAGCGGGGGGAGCTCCTACAATGAGCAGTTCTTC

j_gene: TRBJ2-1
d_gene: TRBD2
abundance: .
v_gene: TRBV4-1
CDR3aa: CASSPGGRAVYNEQFF
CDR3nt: TGCGCCAGCAGCCCCGGCGGGAGGGCCGTTTACAATGAGCAGTTCTTC

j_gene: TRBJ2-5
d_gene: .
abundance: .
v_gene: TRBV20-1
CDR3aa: CSASNPMEQYF
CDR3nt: TGCAGTGCTAGTAACCCTATGGAGCAGTACTTC

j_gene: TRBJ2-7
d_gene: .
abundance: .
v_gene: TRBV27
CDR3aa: CASSPMGGTGYEQYF
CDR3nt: TGTGCCAGCAGTCCGATGGGGGGTACGGGGTACGAGCAGTACTTC

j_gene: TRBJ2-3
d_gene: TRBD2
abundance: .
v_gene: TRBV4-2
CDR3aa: CASSLTTSGDTQYF
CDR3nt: TGTGCCAGCAGCCTAACGACTAGCGGGGATACGCAGTATTTT

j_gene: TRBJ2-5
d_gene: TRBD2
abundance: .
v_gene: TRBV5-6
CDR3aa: CASSLRLAFGETQYF
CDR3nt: TGTGCCAGCAGCTTGCGACTAGCGTTTGGAGAGACCCAGTACTTC

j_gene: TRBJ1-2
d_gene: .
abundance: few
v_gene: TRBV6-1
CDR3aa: CASSELQVGYTF
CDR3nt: TGTGCCAGCAGTGAACTCCAGGTTGGCTACACCTTC

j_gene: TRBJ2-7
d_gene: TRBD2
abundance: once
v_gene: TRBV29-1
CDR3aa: CSVWTSGRPSSYEQYF
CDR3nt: TGCAGCGTTTGGACTAGCGGGAGGCCAAGCTCCTACGAGCAGTACTTC

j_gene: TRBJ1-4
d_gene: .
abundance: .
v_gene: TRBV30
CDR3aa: CAWRGQQLFF
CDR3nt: TGTGCCTGGAGGGGTCAACAACTGTTTTTT

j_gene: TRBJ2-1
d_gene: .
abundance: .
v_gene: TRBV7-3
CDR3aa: CASSRTNPTQPKGNEQFF
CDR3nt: TGTGCCAGCAGCCGTACCAACCCTACTCAACCCAAAGGGAATGAGCAGTTCTTC

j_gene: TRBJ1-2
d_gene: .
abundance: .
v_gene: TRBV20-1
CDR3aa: CQIPDNGYTF
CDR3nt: TGCCAAATCCCGGACAATGGCTACACCTTC

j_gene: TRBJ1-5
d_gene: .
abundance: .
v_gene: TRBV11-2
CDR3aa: CASSSDPNQPQHF
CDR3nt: TGTGCCAGCAGCTCGGACCCAAATCAGCCCCAGCATTTT

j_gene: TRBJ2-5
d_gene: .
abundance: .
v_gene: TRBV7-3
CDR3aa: CASSHDLGTQYF
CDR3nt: TGTGCCAGCAGCCACGATCTAGGGACCCAGTACTTC

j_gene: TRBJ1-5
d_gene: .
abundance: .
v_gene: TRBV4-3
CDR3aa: CASSQGTNQPQHF
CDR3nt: TGCGCCAGCAGCCAAGGCACTAATCAGCCCCAGCATTTT

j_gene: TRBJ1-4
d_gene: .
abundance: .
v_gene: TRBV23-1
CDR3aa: CARQRGANEKLFF
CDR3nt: TGCGCTCGCCAAAGAGGGGCTAATGAAAAACTGTTTTTT

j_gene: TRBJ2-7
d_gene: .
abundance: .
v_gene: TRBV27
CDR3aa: CASHPRGSSYEQYF
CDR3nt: TGTGCCTCACACCCTCGTGGGAGCTCCTACGAGCAGTACTTC

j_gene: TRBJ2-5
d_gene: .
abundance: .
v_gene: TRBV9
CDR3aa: CASSPSLSKGTQYF
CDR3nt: TGTGCCAGCAGCCCCAGCCTATCAAAAGGGACCCAGTACTTC